This is a list of T cell receptor beta chains from one sample in a study of alternative splicing in chronic myeloid leukemia remission. For each CDR3 protein, TCRdb gives one entry from its re-call of the bulk RNA-seq reads, without DNA. The data show hundreds of distinct CDR3 sequences, about 93% seen once. Material for sequencing was PBMCs. These receptors came from a person between 30 and 49 years old in good health. CDR3s include the opening cysteine and the closing phenylalanine or tryptophan. Only some rows state a clone size, as once, few, many or a class for expanded clones.

j_call: TRBJ2-3; v_call: TRBV12-3/TRBV12-4; clone_size: -; cdr3_aa: CASTGTDTQYF
j_call: TRBJ1-1; v_call: TRBV20-1; clone_size: -; cdr3_aa: CSALGQGWRWNTEAFF
j_call: TRBJ1-5; v_call: TRBV6-2/TRBV6-3; clone_size: -; cdr3_aa: CASRSGAGSNQPQHF
j_call: TRBJ2-3; v_call: TRBV18; clone_size: -; cdr3_aa: CASSPETGWDTQYF
j_call: TRBJ1-1; v_call: TRBV5-1; clone_size: -; cdr3_aa: CASRPSGAANTEAFF
j_call: TRBJ2-2; v_call: TRBV29-1; clone_size: -; cdr3_aa: CSVVVAGNTGELFF
j_call: TRBJ2-3; v_call: TRBV28; clone_size: -; cdr3_aa: CASSLSGWPRDTQYF
j_call: TRBJ2-3; v_call: TRBV30; clone_size: -; cdr3_aa: CAWSGGSLTDTQYF
j_call: TRBJ1-2; v_call: TRBV7-9; clone_size: -; cdr3_aa: CASSSATRAVYYGYTF
j_call: TRBJ1-2; v_call: TRBV10-2; clone_size: -; cdr3_aa: CASSEPRLPAYGYTF
j_call: TRBJ2-1; v_call: TRBV20-1; clone_size: -; cdr3_aa: CSARDSSGRTFSYNEQFF
j_call: TRBJ1-5; v_call: TRBV29-1; clone_size: -; cdr3_aa: CSANRGQGQPQHF
j_call: TRBJ2-1; v_call: TRBV6-2/TRBV6-3; clone_size: few; cdr3_aa: CASSYKELGEQFF
j_call: TRBJ2-1; v_call: TRBV7-9; clone_size: once; cdr3_aa: CASSLEGPREQFF